This is a list of T cell receptor beta chains from one sample in a study of post-analysis software for immune sequencing data. TCRdb re-derived calls from the PCR reads in MiXCR, one entry per CDR3 protein. This sample has more than 450,000 distinct CDR3 sequences; 30% to 40% occur once, and the top ten carry under 7%. Sample: blood. These receptors all stem from a girl aged 2-17 years with multiple sclerosis. The CDR3 runs from the conserved cysteine through the conserved F or W. Fields, in order: J gene, D gene, V gene, clone size, CDR3 DNA, CDR3 protein. A D gene is named only where the DNA matches it firmly. Clone size is stated in some rows and not others, as once, few, many or a class when expanded.

TRBJ2-5	.	TRBV11-2	.	TGTGCCAGCAGCGCCCCGGGGCAAGAGACCCAGTACTTC	CASSAPGQETQYF
TRBJ2-1	.	TRBV3-1	.	TGTGCCAGCAGCCAAGACAAGGCACGGGAGACCCAGTTCTTC	CASSQDKARETQFF
TRBJ2-2	.	TRBV5-1	.	TGCGCCAGCAGCGCCGATGGGGGCGATAACACCGGGGAGCTGTTTTTT	CASSADGGDNTGELFF
TRBJ1-2	.	TRBV28	.	TGTGCCAGCACGGGGCTTCTGAGTGGCTACACCTTC	CASTGLLSGYTF
TRBJ2-7	.	TRBV7-9	.	TGTGCCAGCAGCTTAGCGCCGGACTTAGGAGACGAGCAGTACTTC	CASSLAPDLGDEQYF
TRBJ2-4	.	TRBV20-1	.	TGCAGTGCACCGTGGACAGCTGTAGGAAACATTCAGTACTTC	CSAPWTAVGNIQYF
TRBJ1-5	TRBD1	TRBV20-1	.	TGCGGTGCAGCCGGGGGACAGCTCAATCAGCCCCAGCATTTT	CGAAGGQLNQPQHF
TRBJ2-7	.	TRBV7-3	few	TGTGCCAGCAGTCCCGCGGGCAGAACGGGGGAGCAGTACTTC	CASSPAGRTGEQYF
TRBJ2-3	TRBD2	TRBV9	few	TGTGCCAGCAGCCCTGCGACTAGCGGGGGAGTCAGCACAGATACGCAGTATTTT	CASSPATSGGVSTDTQYF
TRBJ2-1	TRBD1	TRBV3-1	.	TGTGCCAGCAGCCAAGCGGGACAGGGGATGTTCTTC	CASSQAGQGMFF
TRBJ2-3	.	TRBV29-1	few	TGCAGCGTGACGGGCAGGGTAGTTGATACGCAGTATTTT	CSVTGRVVDTQYF
TRBJ2-5	TRBD2	TRBV7-3	.	TGTGCCAGCAGCTTAGGAGGGAGCGGGGGGCCATATGGTGAGCAGTACTTC	CASSLGGSGGPYGEQYF
TRBJ2-5	.	TRBV2	few	TGTGCCAGCGTTGGAAGAAAAGTCCAAGAGACCCAGTACTTC	CASVGRKVQETQYF